Listed here are 6 T cell receptor beta chains from one sample, sequenced in a study of identical twins. A single record per CDR3 protein comes from TCRdb applying MiXCR to the 5' RACE reads. The sample yields some 900,000 distinct CDR3 sequences, about 12% seen once. In addition, the sample was reused for a study of yellow fever vaccine responses in identical twins.

Sequencing used PBMCs. The receptor source for this set is a woman aged 18-29 years in good health.

This clonotype has ten or more counts. The chain joins TRBV29-1 to TRBJ2-1; D might be TRBD1 (5 bases). Germline assignment: CDR1 SQVTM and CDR2 ANQGSEA. The CDR3 consists of 11 residues. Trimming removed 5 bases from V and 6 bases from J, with 8 bases in between. CDR3 DNA: TGCAGCGTTCATGGGGCCAATGAGCAGTTCTTC. As protein: CSVHGANEQFF.

The V call is TRBV15, the J call TRBJ2-6; no reliable D call. The germline V gene encodes CDR1 LNHNV and CDR2 YYDKDF (reference sequence). The CDR3 consists of 17 residues. V lost 0 bases and J lost 0, with 9 bases in between. In DNA form, the CDR3 reads TGTGCCACCAGCAGAGAAACCCACATCTCTGGGGCCAACGTCCTGACTTTC. It yields the protein CATSRETHISGANVLTF. Supplemented by reference TRBV15 and TRBJ2-6, the full variable domain reads DAMVIQNPRYQVTQFGKPVTLSCSQTLNHNVMYWYQQKSSQAPKLLFHYYDKDFNNEADTPDNFQSRRPNTSFCFLDIRSPGLGDTAMYLCATSRETHISGANVLTFGAGSRLTVL.

This clonotype showed up just a few times. The J gene is TRBJ2-7, the V gene TRBV10-3; 10 bases line up with TRBD2. The CDR3 contains 14 residues. With 4 bases clipped from V and 3 bases from J, the junction kept 3 bases outside the gene matches. Germline V gives CDR1 ENHRY, CDR2 SYGVKD. The CDR3 loop reads CAISGTSGFYEQYF. The CDR3, as DNA: TGTGCCATCAGTGGGACTAGCGGTTTCTACGAGCAGTACTTC.

Only a few counts were recorded for this clonotype. V and J are TRBV24-1 and TRBJ2-1; no definite D call. Germline V gives CDR1 KGHDR, CDR2 SFDVKD. The CDR3 runs to 14 residues. V lost 3 bases and J 3 bases, leaving 8 bases between the germline ends. The CDR3 DNA reads TGTGCCACCAGTGATGCCTGGAGCTACAATGAGCAGTTCTTC. Residues: CATSDAWSYNEQFF.

This clonotype was found a few times. This chain links TRBV10-3 with TRBJ1-4; 11 bases fit TRBD1. Germline V CDR1 and CDR2: ENHRY, SYGVKD. This CDR3 is 14 amino acids long. V dropped 5 bases and J dropped 5; count of bases not matched to a gene: 1. CDR3: CAISRDRGNEKLFF. In DNA form, the CDR3 reads TGTGCCATCAGTCGGGACAGGGGGAATGAAAAACTGTTTTTT.

A few counts support this clonotype. The chain couples TRBV6-1 to TRBJ2-5, with 10 bases fitting TRBD2. Germline V gives CDR1 MNHNS, CDR2 SASEGT. The V and J ends lost 5 bases and 5 bases, in that order; junction bases with no gene match: 5. The CDR3 runs to 14 residues. CDR3 coding DNA: TGTGCCAGCAGTCCCACTAGCGGGGTGGAGACCCAGTACTTC. Its protein product is CASSPTSGVETQYF.